A single sample is the source of the 16 T cell receptor beta chains below, sequenced in a study of blood T cell repertoires in COVID-19. Sequencing was performed with immunoSEQ multiplex PCR; in TCRdb, only in-frame clones are kept and a portion is missing. The sample lists fewer than 300,000 clones; approximately 87% were seen once. What was sequenced was peripheral blood. These receptors were collected from a woman in her 70s with active or convalescent COVID-19.

The gene calls are TRBV20-1 and TRBJ2-2; 9 nucleotides match TRBD2. V lost 3 bases and J lost 4; bases outside the gene matches: 6. This CDR3 is 15 amino acids long. From germline, CDR1 is DFQATT and CDR2 SNEGSKA (reference sequence). This CDR3 reads CSASRLAGPTGELFF. The CDR3 DNA reads as TGCAGTGCTAGTAGGCTAGCGGGGCCCACCGGGGAGCTGTTTTTT.

This rearrangement joins TRBV19 to TRBJ2-3, with 10 bases fitting TRBD2. In germline, CDR1 is LNHDA, CDR2 SQIVND (reference sequence). This CDR3 has 17 residues. Trimming took 0 bases from V and 2 from J; bases not matched to a gene: 5. CDR3: CASSIERTSGYTDTQYF. The CDR3, as DNA: TGTGCCAGTAGTATAGAGCGGACTAGCGGATACACAGATACGCAGTATTTT.

This clone was counted once. The V gene is TRBV15, the J gene TRBJ2-5; 7 nucleotides match TRBD1. The CDR3 runs 14 residues. CDR1 and CDR2 from the germline V gene are LNHNV and YYDKDF (reference sequence). V was clipped by 3 bases and J by 4 bases; unmatched bases: 5. In DNA, the CDR3 is TGTGCCACCAGCAGGGTACAGGGGAGAGAGACCCAGTACTTC. Translating it yields CATSRVQGRETQYF.

The V and J genes are TRBV7-3 and TRBJ2-3; D unresolved. The CDR3 spans 13 residues. Germline V lookup: CDR1 SGHTA, CDR2 FQGTGA. Trimming removed 5 bases from V and 0 bases from J, with 6 bases in between. The CDR3 DNA reads TGTGCCAGCAGCCCCGGTAGCACAGATACGCAGTATTTT. Translating gives CASSPGSTDTQYF.

This clone has only a few counts. The chain employs TRBV6-1 and TRBJ2-4; TRBD1 might be the D (5 bases). CDR1 and CDR2 from the germline V gene are MNHNS and SASEGT. The CDR3 loop spans 15 amino acids. V was trimmed by 6 bases and J by 0 bases, leaving 12 bases between them. The CDR3 region has the DNA TGTGCCAGCAGCCGGACAACTGAAGCCAAAAACATTCAGTACTTC. Its protein product is CASSRTTEAKNIQYF.

V and J are TRBV20-1 and TRBJ2-7; weak D call: TRBD2 (5 bases). Per germline, CDR1 DFQATT and CDR2 SNEGSKA (reference sequence). Trimming stripped 3 bases from V and 3 bases from J, with 18 bases between. The CDR3 runs to 15 residues. For the CDR3, the DNA is TGCAGTGCTAGTCCGAACGGGGTAATATTCTACGAGCAGTACTTC. It encodes CSASPNGVIFYEQYF.

This clone was seen a few times. This CDR3 is also generated by other DNA sequences in the sample. This chain joins TRBV5-1 and TRBJ2-7; the match to TRBD2 covers 8 bases. J lost 3 bases, V lost 4 bases, and 6 bases had no gene match. The V gene's germline CDR1 is SGHRS and CDR2 YFSETQ. This CDR3 contains 14 residues. CDR3 residues: CASSPGGTVYEQYF. CDR3 DNA: TGCGCCAGCAGCCCGGGGGGGACTGTCTACGAGCAGTACTTC.

A few counts support this clone. DNA of the CDR3: TGCGCCAGCAGCTTGGGACAGGACGGGGAGCAGTACTTC. Amino acid sequence: CASSLGQDGEQYF. The J gene is TRBJ2-7, the V gene TRBV5-1; D may be TRBD1 (6 bases). The CDR3 is made up of 13 amino acids. V lost 0 bases and J 7 bases, leaving 11 bases between the germline ends. Germline values: CDR1 SGHRS, CDR2 YFSETQ. The full variable domain, its missing parts supplied by reference TRBV5-1 and TRBJ2-7, is KAGVTQTPRYLIKTRGQQVTLSCSPISGHRSVSWYQQTPGQGLQFLFEYFSETQRNKGNFPGRFSGRQFSNSRSEMNVSTLELGDSALYLCASSLGQDGEQYFGPGTRLTVT.

The CDR3: CASKLISSTDTQYF. The CDR3 DNA follows: TGTGCCAGCAAATTAATCTCTAGCACAGATACGCAGTATTTT. This rearrangement joins TRBV28 to TRBJ2-3; D is unresolved. The CDR3 is 14 amino acids. Trimming took off 7 bases at V and 0 bases at J, with 11 bases between the two ends. Germline V CDR1 and CDR2: MDHEN, SYDVKM.

This rearrangement joins TRBV6-6 to TRBJ2-7, with D uncertain. Germline CDR1 and CDR2: MNHNY and SVGAGI (reference sequence). The CDR3 extends over 14 amino acids. V was clipped by 2 bases and J by 0 bases, with 8 bases between them. The CDR3 sequence is CASSYDLVSYEQYF. CDR3 nucleotides: TGTGCCAGCAGTTACGATTTAGTCTCCTACGAGCAGTACTTC.

A single count supports this clone. The chain combines TRBV7-2 with TRBJ1-2; possible D gene TRBD1, 6 bases. This CDR3 spans 15 amino acids. Trimming took off 3 bases at V and 2 bases at J, with 13 bases between the two ends. Germline V gene sequence: CDR1 SGHTA, CDR2 FQGNSA. The CDR3 spells CASSLTWGGNYGYTF. Here the CDR3 DNA reads TGTGCCAGCAGCTTGACTTGGGGGGGCAACTATGGCTACACCTTC.

This clone was detected only once. This chain links TRBV7-9 with TRBJ1-2, with D tentatively TRBD1 (6 bases). The CDR3 is made up of 14 amino acids. V shed 4 bases and J shed 12 bases, with 21 bases lying between them. Germline CDR1 reads SEHNR; CDR2 reads FQNEAQ (reference sequence). CDR3 amino acids: CASSSPGGGPRNTF. CDR3 bases: TGTGCCAGCAGCTCACCCGGGGGGGGCCCGAGGAACACCTTC.

The chain is built from TRBV10-3 and TRBJ2-1; 10 bases are a match to TRBD2. The ends lost 0 bases at V and 0 bases at J; junction bases unmatched: 8. The CDR3 has 19 residues. Germline V gene data show CDR1 as ENHRY and CDR2 as SYGVKD. The CDR3 spells CAISESGRAGGSSYNEQFF. In nucleotides, the CDR3 is TGTGCCATCAGTGAGTCGGGGCGAGCGGGGGGGAGCTCCTACAATGAGCAGTTCTTC.

The chain joins TRBV5-1 to TRBJ2-7, with D unresolved. V was pared by 0 bases and J by 3 bases, with 10 bases between. This CDR3 has 14 residues. Germline lookup yields CDR1 SGHRS and CDR2 YFSETQ. DNA of the CDR3: TGCGCCAGCAGCTTGGTTGTAGGCGGCTACGAGCAGTACTTC. The encoded protein is CASSLVVGGYEQYF.

The rearrangement links TRBV12-3 or TRBV12-4 to TRBJ2-1; 10 bases fit TRBD2. The CDR3 totals 13 residues. V was clipped by 5 bases and J by 9 bases; unmatched bases: 4. The CDR3 sequence is CASSEVAGGEQFF. The CDR3 DNA is TGTGCCAGCAGTGAGGTAGCGGGAGGTGAGCAGTTCTTC.

This clone has a handful of counts. The junction departs from the called germline gene at one end, perhaps through a read error. The chain combines TRBV12-3 or TRBV12-4 with TRBJ1-2; D is possibly TRBD1 (5 bases). CDR3 size: 11 residues. The CDR3: CASSIRDSWAF. DNA for the CDR3: TGTGCCAGCAGTATACGGGACTCCTGGGCCTTC.